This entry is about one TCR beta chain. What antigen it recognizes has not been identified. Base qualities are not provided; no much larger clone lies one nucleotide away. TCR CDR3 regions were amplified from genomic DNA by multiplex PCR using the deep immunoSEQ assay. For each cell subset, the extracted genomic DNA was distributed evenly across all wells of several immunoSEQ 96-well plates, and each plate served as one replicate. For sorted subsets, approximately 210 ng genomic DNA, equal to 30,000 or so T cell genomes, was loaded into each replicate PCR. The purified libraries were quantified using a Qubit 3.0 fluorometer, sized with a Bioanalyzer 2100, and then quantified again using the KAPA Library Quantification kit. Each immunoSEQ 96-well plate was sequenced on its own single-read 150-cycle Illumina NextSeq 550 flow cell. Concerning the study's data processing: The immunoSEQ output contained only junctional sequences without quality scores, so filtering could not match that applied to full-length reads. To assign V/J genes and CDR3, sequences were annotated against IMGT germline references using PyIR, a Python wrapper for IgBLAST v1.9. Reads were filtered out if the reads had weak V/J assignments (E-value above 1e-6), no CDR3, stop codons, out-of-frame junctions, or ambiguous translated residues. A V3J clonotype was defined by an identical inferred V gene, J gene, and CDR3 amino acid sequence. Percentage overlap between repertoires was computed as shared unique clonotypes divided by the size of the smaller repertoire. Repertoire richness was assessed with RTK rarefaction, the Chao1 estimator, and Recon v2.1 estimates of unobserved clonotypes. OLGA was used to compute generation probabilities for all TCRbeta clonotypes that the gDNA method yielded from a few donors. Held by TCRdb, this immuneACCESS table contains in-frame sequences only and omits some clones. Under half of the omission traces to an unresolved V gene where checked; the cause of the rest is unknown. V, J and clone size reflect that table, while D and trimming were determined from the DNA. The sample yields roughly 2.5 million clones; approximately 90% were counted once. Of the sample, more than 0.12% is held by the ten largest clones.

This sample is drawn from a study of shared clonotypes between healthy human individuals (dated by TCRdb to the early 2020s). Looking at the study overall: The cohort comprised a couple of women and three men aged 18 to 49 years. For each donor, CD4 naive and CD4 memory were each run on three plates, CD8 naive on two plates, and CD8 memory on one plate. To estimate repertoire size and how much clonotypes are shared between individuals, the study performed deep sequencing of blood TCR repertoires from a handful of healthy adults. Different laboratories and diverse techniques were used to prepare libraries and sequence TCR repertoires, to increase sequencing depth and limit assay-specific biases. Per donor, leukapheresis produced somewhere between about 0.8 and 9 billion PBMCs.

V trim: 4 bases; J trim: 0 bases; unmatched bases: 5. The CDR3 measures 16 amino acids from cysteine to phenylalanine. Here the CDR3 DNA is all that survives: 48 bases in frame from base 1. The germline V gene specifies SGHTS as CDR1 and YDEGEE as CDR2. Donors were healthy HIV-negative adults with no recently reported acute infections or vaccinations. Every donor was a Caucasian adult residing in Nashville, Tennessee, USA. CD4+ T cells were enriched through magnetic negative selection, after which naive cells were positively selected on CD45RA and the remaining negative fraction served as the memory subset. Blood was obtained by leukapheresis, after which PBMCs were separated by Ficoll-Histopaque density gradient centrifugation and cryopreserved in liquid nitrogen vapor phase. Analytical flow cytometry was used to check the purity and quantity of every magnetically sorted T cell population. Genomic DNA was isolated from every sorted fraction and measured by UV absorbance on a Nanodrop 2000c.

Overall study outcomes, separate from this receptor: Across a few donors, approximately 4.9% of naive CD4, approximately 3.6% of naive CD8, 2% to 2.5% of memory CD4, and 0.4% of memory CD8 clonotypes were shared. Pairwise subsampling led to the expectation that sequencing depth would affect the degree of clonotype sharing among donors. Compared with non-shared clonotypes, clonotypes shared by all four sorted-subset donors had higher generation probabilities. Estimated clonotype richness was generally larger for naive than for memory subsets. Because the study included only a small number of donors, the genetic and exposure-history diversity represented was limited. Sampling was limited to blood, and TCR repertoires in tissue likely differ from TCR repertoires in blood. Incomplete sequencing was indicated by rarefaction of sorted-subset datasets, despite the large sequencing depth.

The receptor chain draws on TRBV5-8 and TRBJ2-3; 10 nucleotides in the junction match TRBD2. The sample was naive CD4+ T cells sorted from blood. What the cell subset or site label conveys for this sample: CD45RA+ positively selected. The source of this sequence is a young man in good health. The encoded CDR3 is CASSKGLAYSTDTQYF. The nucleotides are TGTGCCAGCAGCAAGGGACTAGCGTATAGCACAGATACGCAGTATTTT.